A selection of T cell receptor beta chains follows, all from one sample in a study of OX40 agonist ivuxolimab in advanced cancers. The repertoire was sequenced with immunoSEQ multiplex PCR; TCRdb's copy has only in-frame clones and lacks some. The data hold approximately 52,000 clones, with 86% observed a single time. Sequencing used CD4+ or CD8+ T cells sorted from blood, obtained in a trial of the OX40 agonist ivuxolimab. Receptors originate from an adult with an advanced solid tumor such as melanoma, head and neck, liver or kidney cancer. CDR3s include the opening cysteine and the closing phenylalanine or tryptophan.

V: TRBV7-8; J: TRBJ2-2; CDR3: CASSHGQGSVTGELFF
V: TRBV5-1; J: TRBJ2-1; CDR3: CASTNTYNEQFF
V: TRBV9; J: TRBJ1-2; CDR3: CASSVGNRGPGGYTF
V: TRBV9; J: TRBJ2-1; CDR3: CASSASGQGRNEQFF
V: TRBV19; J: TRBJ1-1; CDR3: CASSTHRGVRTEAFF
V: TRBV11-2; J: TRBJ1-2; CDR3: CASSLTYGYTF
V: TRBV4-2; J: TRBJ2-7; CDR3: CASSQVTGFGNYEQYF
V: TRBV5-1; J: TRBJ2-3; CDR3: CASSLAGGQGTDTQYF
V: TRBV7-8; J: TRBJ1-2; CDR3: CASTPAGLGQGGYGYTF
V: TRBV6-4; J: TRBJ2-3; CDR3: CASSDPTSGGDGDTQYF
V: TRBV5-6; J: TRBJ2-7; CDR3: CASSLSAGISYEQYF
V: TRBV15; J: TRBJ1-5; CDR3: CATSSGGPASQPQHF
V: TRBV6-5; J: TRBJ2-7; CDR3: CASSYRNSLYEQYF
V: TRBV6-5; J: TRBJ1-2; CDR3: CASSYRTGGYGYTF
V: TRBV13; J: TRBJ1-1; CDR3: CASSLKGVAEAFF
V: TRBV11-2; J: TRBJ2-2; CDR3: CASSFGNTGELFF
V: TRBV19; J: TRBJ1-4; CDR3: CASRISNEKLFF
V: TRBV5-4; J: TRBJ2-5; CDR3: CASSGTGVGETQYF
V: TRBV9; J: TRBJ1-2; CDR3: CASSVEGWGGTSRDGYTF
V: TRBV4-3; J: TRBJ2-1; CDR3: CASSQGGALGNEQFF
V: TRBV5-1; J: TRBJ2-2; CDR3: CASSLEVTGELFF
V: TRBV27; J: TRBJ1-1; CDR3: CASSLSKGAEAFF
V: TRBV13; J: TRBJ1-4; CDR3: CASSFRGVANEKLFF
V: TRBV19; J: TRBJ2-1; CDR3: CASSPDSGSGNEQFF
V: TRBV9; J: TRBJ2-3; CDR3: CASSVADWDTDTQYF
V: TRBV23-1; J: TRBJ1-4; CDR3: CATPGRAINEKLFF
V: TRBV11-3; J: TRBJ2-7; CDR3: CASSRGGIYEQYF
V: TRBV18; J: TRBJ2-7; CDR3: CASSPETDSYEQYF
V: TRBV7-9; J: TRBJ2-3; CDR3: CASRPPLRTIELDTQYF
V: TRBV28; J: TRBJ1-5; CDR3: CASSRGGNQPQHF
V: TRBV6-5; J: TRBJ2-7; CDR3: CASSYVEDSYEQYF
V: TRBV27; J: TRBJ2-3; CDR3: CASSFSGAGDTQYF